This T cell receptor beta chain was captured in a study of T cells in Graves' hyperthyroidism and ophthalmopathy. This clonotype was counted many times. The antigen is undetermined. Findings and limits, study-wide: Blood also held most thyroid clonotypes expanded beyond 0.001.

Diagnosis rested on symptoms, serum thyroxine and TRAb, thyroid ultrasound, and orbital computed tomography. Amplified TCR beta CDR3 regions derived from RNA transcripts. HTBI primers were the set used in a first-round RT-PCR of the TCR CDR3. TCRdb called the multiplex PCR reads again in MiXCR, with one record for every CDR3 protein. The sample lists hundreds of thousands of distinct CDR3 sequences, 30% to 40% occurring once. The CDR3 runs 14 residues. Germline values: CDR1 SGHTA, CDR2 FQGNSA. V lost 6 bases to trimming and J lost 3 bases, with 14 bases between them. The genes are TRBV7-2 and TRBJ2-5, with D hard to call. Sequenced material: blood. The source of this sequence is a woman aged 40 to 50 with Graves' hyperthyroidism. The CDR3 loop is CASRQIGRKETQYF. CDR3 coding DNA: TGTGCCAGCAGACAAATAGGAAGAAAAGAGACCCAGTACTTC.